Following are 15 T cell receptor beta chains from one sample sequenced in a study of shared clonotypes between healthy human individuals. TCRdb's table, derived via immunoSEQ multiplex PCR, lists solely in-frame clones and lacks some. This table holds over 100,000 clones, around 68% found once. The sample taken for sequencing was memory CD8+ T cells sorted from blood. Subset defined: CD45RO+ cells pooled with CCR7-negative TemRA cells. These receptor sequences come from a woman in her twenties or thirties in good health.

DNA for the CDR3: TGCACCAGCAGCCAAGATCAGGACTTCTCCTATAATTCACCCCTCCACTTT. This codes for CTSSQDQDFSYNSPLHF. The chain recombines TRBV1 with TRBJ1-6. TRBV1 counts as a pseudogene. The CDR3 length is 17 residues.

This clone is a singleton in its sample. The chain links TRBV5-1 to TRBJ2-7; D not resolved. CDR1 is SGHRS and CDR2 is YFSETQ in the germline V gene. V lost 4 bases, J lost 9 bases, and 11 bases lay in between. This CDR3 region has 11 residues. DNA for the CDR3: TGCGCCAGCAGCCGCCTTTCGAGGCAGTACTTC. This gives the protein CASSRLSRQYF.

The chain employs TRBV25-1 and TRBJ2-5, with a possible D match to TRBD1 (5 bases). Germline CDR1 reads MGHDK; CDR2 reads SYGVNS. V was shortened by 2 bases and J by 2 bases, with 18 bases between the two germline ends. The CDR3 sequence is 17 residues long. CDR3 coding DNA: TGTGCCAGCAGTGAACCGCCGTCGGACACACTACAAGAGACCCAGTACTTC. This codes for CASSEPPSDTLQETQYF.

This clone was picked up a small number of times. The identical CDR3 is also encoded by other nucleotide sequences in the sample. The rearrangement uses TRBV28 and TRBJ2-1; no reliable D call. The CDR3 length is 13 residues. The germline V gene encodes CDR1 MDHEN and CDR2 SYDVKM. V gave up 3 bases and J gave up 4 bases, with 7 bases separating them. The DNA of the CDR3 is TGTGCCAGCAGTTTGGGCAGGTACAATGAGCAGTTCTTC. Its protein is CASSLGRYNEQFF.

The chain joins TRBV29-1 to TRBJ2-5; unclear D gene. The end of the DNA aligns better with TRBJ2-7, so the J call may be wrong. CDR3 length: 12 residues. Germline V gene data show CDR1 as SQVTM and CDR2 as ANQGSEA. CDR3 protein: CSVGLKRYEQYF. Here the CDR3 DNA reads TGCAGCGTTGGTCTCAAGAGATACGAGCAGTACTTC.

There are many counts of this clone. The rearrangement links TRBV28 to TRBJ1-1; D gene uncertain. Trimming took off 2 bases at V and 0 bases at J, with 10 bases between the two ends. This CDR3 contains 15 residues. From germline, CDR1 is MDHEN and CDR2 SYDVKM. This chain's CDR3 is CASSLKGYMNTEAFF. In DNA form, the CDR3 reads TGTGCCAGCAGTTTAAAGGGATACATGAACACTGAAGCTTTCTTT.

The chain couples TRBV11-2 to TRBJ2-7, with D unresolved. The germline V gene has CDR1 SGHAT and CDR2 FQNNGV. CDR3 length equals 11 residues. The germline V and J ends were trimmed by 5 bases and 3 bases, with 5 bases remaining between them. In nucleotides, the CDR3 is TGTGCCAGCAGCGAAGTCTACGAGCAGTACTTC. Protein: CASSEVYEQYF. Supplemented by reference TRBV11-2 and TRBJ2-7, the full variable domain reads EAGVAQSPRYKIIEKRQSVAFWCNPISGHATLYWYQQILGQGPKLLIQFQNNGVVDDSQLPKDRFSAERLKGVDSTLKIQPAKLEDSAVYLCASSEVYEQYFGPGTRLTVT.

In this sample, this clone turned up a few times. The gene calls are TRBV28 and TRBJ2-7; TRBD2 agrees at 10 bases. V trimming: 4 bases; J trimming: 1 base; junction bases outside the gene matches: 13. Germline V gene data show CDR1 as MDHEN and CDR2 as SYDVKM. The CDR3 is 18 residues long. CDR3 sequence reads: CASSSIPGTSAQSYEQYF. The CDR3 coding sequence is TGTGCCAGCAGTTCGATCCCCGGGACTAGCGCACAGTCCTACGAGCAGTACTTC.

This chain links TRBV5-6 with TRBJ1-1; perhaps TRBD1 as D (5 bases). V shed 0 bases and J shed 0 bases, with 12 bases lying between them. CDR3 length: 16 amino acids. Germline assignment: CDR1 SGHDT and CDR2 YYEEEE. This CDR3 is CASSLEDRDLNTEAFF. The CDR3 DNA follows: TGTGCCAGCAGCTTGGAAGATCGGGACCTGAACACTGAAGCTTTCTTT.

This chain connects TRBV7-9 to TRBJ2-2; possibly TRBD2 for D (6 bases). Germline CDR1 is SEHNR and CDR2 is FQNEAQ (reference sequence). V lost 5 bases and J 3 bases, leaving 10 bases between the germline ends. The CDR3 length is 14 residues. The CDR3 DNA sequence: TGTGCCAGCAGCAACATAGCGGACACCGGGGAGCTGTTTTTT. Translating gives CASSNIADTGELFF. The full variable domain, with the rest looked up from reference TRBV7-9 and TRBJ2-2, is DTGVSQNPRHKITKRGQNVTFRCDPISEHNRLYWYRQTLGQGPEFLTYFQNEAQLEKSRLLSDRFSAERPKGSFSTLEIQRTEQGDSAMYLCASSNIADTGELFFGEGSRLTVL.

The chain couples TRBV6-1 to TRBJ1-4, with D perhaps TRBD1 (5 bases). This CDR3 contains 13 residues. Trimming removed 6 bases at V and 4 bases at J, with 9 bases between. The germline V gene has CDR1 MNHNS and CDR2 SASEGT. CDR3 sequence reads: CASRQGNNEKLFF. CDR3 in DNA: TGTGCCAGCAGGCAGGGAAATAATGAAAAACTGTTTTTT.

This sequence joins TRBV27 and TRBJ2-7; D not resolved. Germline CDR1 and CDR2: MNHEY and SMNVEV (reference sequence). The CDR3 runs 14 residues. Between the trimmed V and J ends, which lost 6 bases and 2 bases, there was a span of 14 bases. CDR3 sequence reads: CASSPTPGAYEQYF. CDR3 sequence (DNA): TGTGCCAGCAGCCCCACACCTGGGGCCTACGAGCAGTACTTC.

This clone was seen more than once but under ten times. V and J are TRBV6-4 and TRBJ2-3, with unresolved D. The germline V and J ends were trimmed by 2 bases and 2 bases, with 5 bases remaining between them. Germline values: CDR1 MRHNA, CDR2 SNTAGT. This CDR3 has 13 amino acids. This CDR3 reads CASSDGDTDTQYF. The DNA of the CDR3 is TGTGCCAGCAGTGACGGGGACACAGATACGCAGTATTTT.

This chain uses TRBV7-9 with TRBJ2-4, with D perhaps TRBD1 (6 bases). The ends were cut back, 4 bases at V and 0 bases at J, with 10 bases in the middle. From germline, CDR1 is SEHNR and CDR2 FQNEAQ (reference sequence). CDR3 length: 15 amino acids. The CDR3 loop is CASSSSGVAKNIQYF. In DNA, the CDR3 is TGTGCCAGCAGCTCTTCAGGGGTAGCCAAAAACATTCAGTACTTC. The full variable domain, with the rest looked up from reference TRBV7-9 and TRBJ2-4, is DTGVSQNPRHKITKRGQNVTFRCDPISEHNRLYWYRQTLGQGPEFLTYFQNEAQLEKSRLLSDRFSAERPKGSFSTLEIQRTEQGDSAMYLCASSSSGVAKNIQYFGAGTRLSVL.

To note about this clone: A much larger clone differs from this one at a single base, so this may be a read error. This chain links TRBV23-1 with TRBJ1-5, with D possibly TRBD1 on 6 matching bases. TRBV23-1 is given ORF status, its function remaining uncertain. Between the trimmed V and J ends, which lost 6 bases and 7 bases, there was a span of 16 bases. The CDR3 has 14 amino acids. DNA for the CDR3: TGCGCCAGCAGCCAAGTAGCGGACAGACAGCCCCAGCATTTT. The encoded protein is CASSQVADRQPQHF.